This T cell receptor beta chain was recorded in a study of blood T cell repertoires in COVID-19. Background on the study: Samples of COVID-19 (acute and convalescent) were obtained from the United States, Italy and Spain. The analysed material was cDNA or gDNA that came from T cells, B-cell-depleted T cells, or PBMCs.

Original analysis: For nucleated cells, counts were estimated from reference gene primer amplification. Clones were read by immunoSEQ multiplex PCR, and TCRdb kept only the in-frame ones, dropping some. V, J and clone size were drawn from that table, and D and trimming were deduced from the DNA. The sample yields some 95,000 clones, about three quarters seen once. Trimming cost V 5 bases and J 4 bases, with 4 bases left between them. The CDR3 extends over 11 amino acids. V usage is TRBV12-3 or TRBV12-4 and J usage is TRBJ2-3; D unresolved. Sequencing was performed on peripheral blood. The TCR originated in a man aged 70-80 years with acute or convalescent COVID-19. The CDR3 DNA follows: TGTGCCAGCAGTCCAGCAGATACGCAGTATTTT. Amino acid sequence: CASSPADTQYF.